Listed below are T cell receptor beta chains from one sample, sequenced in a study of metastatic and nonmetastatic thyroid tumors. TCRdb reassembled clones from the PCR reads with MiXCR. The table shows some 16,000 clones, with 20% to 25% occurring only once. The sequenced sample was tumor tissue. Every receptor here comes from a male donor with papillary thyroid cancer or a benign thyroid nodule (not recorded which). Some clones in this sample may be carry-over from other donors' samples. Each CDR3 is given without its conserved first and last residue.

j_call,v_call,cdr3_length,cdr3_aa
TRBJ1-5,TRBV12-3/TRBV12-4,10,ASSLGVQPQH
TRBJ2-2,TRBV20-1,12,SARDISYTGELF
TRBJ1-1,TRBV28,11,ASSRQGWTEAF
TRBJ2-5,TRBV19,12,ASSPVLQDRTQY
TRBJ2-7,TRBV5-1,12,ASSLSGGSYEQY
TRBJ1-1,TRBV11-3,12,ASSLGGINTEAF
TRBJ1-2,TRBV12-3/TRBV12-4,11,ASRPGQAYGYT
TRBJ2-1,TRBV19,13,ASSLIQGWDNEQF
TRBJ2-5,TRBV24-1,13,ATSDLGTARGTQC
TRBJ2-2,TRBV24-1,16,ATSDPTSGTVDTGELF
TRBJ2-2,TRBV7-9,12,ASSRQGNTGELF